This T cell receptor (beta chain) is drawn from a study of breast tumors, draining lymph nodes, adjacent tissues. The lymph nodes were axillary draining lymph nodes from breast cancer patients. In germline, CDR1 is SGDLS, CDR2 YYNGEE. The CDR3 loop spans 15 amino acids. V lost 1 base, J lost 4 bases, and 14 bases lay in between. This clonotype appeared many times. No antigen is known for it. MiXCR was run by TCRdb on the multiplex PCR reads, yielding one entry per CDR3 protein. The table shows approximately 190,000 distinct CDR3 sequences, with around a third occurring only once. General observations from the study: Tumor T cell lymph node origin was a supported hypothesis, not proven. Most tumor T cells seemingly derive from lymph node, then expand in tumor. Tumors had less TCR diversity than lymph nodes, more than nontumor tissue.

V gene TRBV9 combines with J gene TRBJ1-2; D not resolved. The source material was axillary lymph node tissue. This sequence originates from a female donor with breast cancer. Some clones in this sample may be carry-over from other donors' samples. The CDR3 nucleotides are TGTGCCAGCAGCGTAACCTCCCAGGCGCGCTATGGCTACACCTTC. Translated: CASSVTSQARYGYTF. Combining the CDR3 with reference TRBV9 and TRBJ1-2 gives the whole variable domain DSGVTQTPKHLITATGQRVTLRCSPRSGDLSVYWYQQSLDQGLQFLIQYYNGEERAKGNILERFSAQQFPDLHSELNLSSLELGDSALYFCASSVTSQARYGYTFGSGTRLTVV.